This T cell receptor (beta chain) was obtained from a study of blood T cells in healthy people across ages. Study overall: In model experiments, template switching was able to capture about one barcoded beta molecule for every two T cells that were present.

As regards this clonotype: Its antigen remains unknown.

The V gene's germline CDR1 is MNHEY and CDR2 SVGEGT. This CDR3 is 18 amino acids long. The V and J ends lost 5 bases and 2 bases, in that order; junction bases with no gene match: 13. PCR was performed a second time for about 7 to 12 cycles using a sample-barcoded 5' primer and a J-beta primer mix. Unique molecular identifiers of 12 random nucleotides labeled each cDNA. A single record per CDR3 protein comes from TCRdb applying MiXCR to the 5' RACE reads. The sample includes about 1.8 million distinct CDR3 sequences, around half of them seen just once. Regarding the study as a whole: Naive and antigen-experienced cells could not be conclusively compared, given unsorted PBMCs. The unknown donor CMV status may have confounded expanded clonotype changes.

The source of this sequence is a woman between 40 and 50 years old in good health. Sequenced sample: blood. The chain is built from TRBV6-2 or TRBV6-3 and TRBJ2-3; 10 bases line up with TRBD2. The CDR3 nucleotides read TGTGCCAGCAGTAAACCTCTCCTAGCGGGGGCAGCCACAGATACGCAGTATTTT. It encodes CASSKPLLAGAATDTQYF.